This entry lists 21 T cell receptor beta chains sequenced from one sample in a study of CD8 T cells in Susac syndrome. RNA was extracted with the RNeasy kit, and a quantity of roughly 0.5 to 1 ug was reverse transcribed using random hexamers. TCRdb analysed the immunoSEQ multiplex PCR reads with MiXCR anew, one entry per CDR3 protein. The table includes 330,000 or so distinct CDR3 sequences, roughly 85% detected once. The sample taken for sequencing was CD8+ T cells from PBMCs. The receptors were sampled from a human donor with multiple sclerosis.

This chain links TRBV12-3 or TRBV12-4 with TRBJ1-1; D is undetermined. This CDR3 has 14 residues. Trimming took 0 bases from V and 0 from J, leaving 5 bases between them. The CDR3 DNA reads TGTGCCAGCAGTTTAGCCAGCTTGAACACTGAAGCTTTCTTT. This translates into CASSLASLNTEAFF.

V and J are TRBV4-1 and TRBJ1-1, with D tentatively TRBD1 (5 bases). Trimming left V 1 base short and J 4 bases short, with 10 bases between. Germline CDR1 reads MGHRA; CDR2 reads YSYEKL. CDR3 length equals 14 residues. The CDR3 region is CASSQGGESTEAFF. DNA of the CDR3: TGCGCCAGCAGCCAAGGAGGGGAGTCCACTGAAGCTTTCTTT.

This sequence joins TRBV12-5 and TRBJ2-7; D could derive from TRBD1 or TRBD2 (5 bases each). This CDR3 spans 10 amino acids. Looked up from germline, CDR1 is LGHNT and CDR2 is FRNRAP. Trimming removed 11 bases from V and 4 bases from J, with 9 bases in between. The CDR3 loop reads CAGDLYEQYF. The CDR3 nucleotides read TGTGCTGGGGACCTATACGAGCAGTACTTC.

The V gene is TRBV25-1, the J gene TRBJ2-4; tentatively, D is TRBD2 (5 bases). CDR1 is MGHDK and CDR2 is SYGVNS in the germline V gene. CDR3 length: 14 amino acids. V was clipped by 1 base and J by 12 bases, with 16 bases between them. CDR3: CASSEFGVGSRQYF. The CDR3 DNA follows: TGTGCCAGCAGTGAATTTGGGGTAGGGAGTCGTCAGTACTTC.

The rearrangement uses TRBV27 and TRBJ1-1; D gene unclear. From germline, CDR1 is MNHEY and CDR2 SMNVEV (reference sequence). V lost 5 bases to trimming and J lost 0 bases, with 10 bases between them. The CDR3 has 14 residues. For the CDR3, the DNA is TGTGCCAGCAGTCCTCCCGGGATGAACACTGAAGCTTTCTTT. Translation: CASSPPGMNTEAFF.

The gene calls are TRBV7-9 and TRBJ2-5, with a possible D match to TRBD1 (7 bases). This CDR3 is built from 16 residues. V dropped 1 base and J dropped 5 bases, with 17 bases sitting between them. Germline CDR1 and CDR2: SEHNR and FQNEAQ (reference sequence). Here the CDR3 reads CASSLEGGRGEETQYF. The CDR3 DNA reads TGTGCCAGCAGCTTAGAGGGCGGCAGGGGGGAGGAGACCCAGTACTTC. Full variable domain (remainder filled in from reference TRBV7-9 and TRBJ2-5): DTGVSQNPRHKITKRGQNVTFRCDPISEHNRLYWYRQTLGQGPEFLTYFQNEAQLEKSRLLSDRFSAERPKGSFSTLEIQRTEQGDSAMYLCASSLEGGRGEETQYFGPGTRLLVL.

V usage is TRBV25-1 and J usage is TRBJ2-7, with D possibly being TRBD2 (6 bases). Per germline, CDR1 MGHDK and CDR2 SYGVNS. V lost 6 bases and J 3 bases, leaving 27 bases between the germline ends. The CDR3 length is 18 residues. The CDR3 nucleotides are TGTGCCAGCAGCGACAACTACTCCGTAGAGGGAGGATTCTACGAGCAGTACTTC. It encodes CASSDNYSVEGGFYEQYF.

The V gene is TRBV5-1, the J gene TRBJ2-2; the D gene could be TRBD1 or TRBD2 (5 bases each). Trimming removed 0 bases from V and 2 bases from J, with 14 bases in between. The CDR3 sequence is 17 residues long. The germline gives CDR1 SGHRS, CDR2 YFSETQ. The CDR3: CASSLDPGDRNTGELFF. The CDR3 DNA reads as TGCGCCAGCAGCTTGGACCCTGGGGACCGTAACACCGGGGAGCTGTTTTTT.

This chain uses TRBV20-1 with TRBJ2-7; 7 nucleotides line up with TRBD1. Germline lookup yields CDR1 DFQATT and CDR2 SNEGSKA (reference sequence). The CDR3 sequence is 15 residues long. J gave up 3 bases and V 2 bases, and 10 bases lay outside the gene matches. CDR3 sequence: CSARLHRGSNYEQYF. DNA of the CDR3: TGCAGTGCTAGACTGCACAGGGGTAGTAACTACGAGCAGTACTTC.

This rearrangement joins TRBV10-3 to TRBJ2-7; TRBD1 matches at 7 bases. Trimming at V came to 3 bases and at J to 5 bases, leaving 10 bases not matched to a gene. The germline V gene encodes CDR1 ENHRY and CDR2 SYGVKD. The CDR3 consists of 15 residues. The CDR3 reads CAISDSPTGSHEQYF. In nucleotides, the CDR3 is TGTGCCATCAGTGACTCCCCGACAGGGTCTCACGAGCAGTACTTC.

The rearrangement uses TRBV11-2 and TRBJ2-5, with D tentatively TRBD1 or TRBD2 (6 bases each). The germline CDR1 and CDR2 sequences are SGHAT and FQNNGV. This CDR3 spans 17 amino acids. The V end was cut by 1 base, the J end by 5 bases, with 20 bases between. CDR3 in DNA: TGTGCCAGCAGCTTAGGGGGGCTAGCGACCCTCCGGGAGACCCAGTACTTC. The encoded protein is CASSLGGLATLRETQYF. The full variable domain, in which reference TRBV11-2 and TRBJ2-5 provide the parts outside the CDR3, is EAGVAQSPRYKIIEKRQSVAFWCNPISGHATLYWYQQILGQGPKLLIQFQNNGVVDDSQLPKDRFSAERLKGVDSTLKIQPAKLEDSAVYLCASSLGGLATLRETQYFGPGTRLLVL.

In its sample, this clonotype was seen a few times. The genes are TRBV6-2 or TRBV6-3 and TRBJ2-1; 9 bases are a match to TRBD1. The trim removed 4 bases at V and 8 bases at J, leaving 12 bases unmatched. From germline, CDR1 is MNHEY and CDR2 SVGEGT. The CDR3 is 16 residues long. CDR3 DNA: TGTGCCAGCAGTTGGGGACAGGGCTTAATATGGGATGAGCAGTTCTTC. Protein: CASSWGQGLIWDEQFF.

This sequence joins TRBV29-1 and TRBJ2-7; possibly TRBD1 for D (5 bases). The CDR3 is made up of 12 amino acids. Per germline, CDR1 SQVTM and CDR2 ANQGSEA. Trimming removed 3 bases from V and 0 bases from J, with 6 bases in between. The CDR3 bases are TGCAGCGTTGAGGGGCCCTCCTACGAGCAGTACTTC. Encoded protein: CSVEGPSYEQYF.

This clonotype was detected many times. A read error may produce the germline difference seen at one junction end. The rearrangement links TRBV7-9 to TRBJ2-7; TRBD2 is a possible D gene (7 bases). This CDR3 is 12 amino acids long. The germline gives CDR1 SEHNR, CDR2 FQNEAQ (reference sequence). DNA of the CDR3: TGTGCCAGCAGTTTAGGGGGGGCCGAGCAGTACTTC. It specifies CASSLGGAEQYF.

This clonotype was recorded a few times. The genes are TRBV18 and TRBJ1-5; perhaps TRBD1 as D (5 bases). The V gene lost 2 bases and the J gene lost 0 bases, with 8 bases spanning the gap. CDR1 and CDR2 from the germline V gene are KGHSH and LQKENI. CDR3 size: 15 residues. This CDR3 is CASSPYRYSNQPQHF. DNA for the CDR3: TGTGCCAGCTCACCATACAGGTATAGCAATCAGCCCCAGCATTTT.

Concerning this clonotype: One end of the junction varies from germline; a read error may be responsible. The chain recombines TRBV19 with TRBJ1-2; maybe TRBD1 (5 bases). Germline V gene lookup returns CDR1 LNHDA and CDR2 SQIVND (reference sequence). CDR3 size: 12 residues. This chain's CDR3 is CASRIGVGGYTF. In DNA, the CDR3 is TGTGCCAGTAGAATAGGGGTCGGTGGCTACACCTTC.

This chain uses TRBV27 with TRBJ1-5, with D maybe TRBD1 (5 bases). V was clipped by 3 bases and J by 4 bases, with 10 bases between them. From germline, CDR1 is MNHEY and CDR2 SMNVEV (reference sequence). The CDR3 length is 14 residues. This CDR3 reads CASSFHRTNQPQHF. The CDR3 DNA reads TGTGCCAGCAGTTTCCACAGGACGAATCAGCCCCAGCATTTT.

CDR3 sequence: CASSPWTGSGYTF. CDR3 coding DNA: TGTGCCAGCTCACCCTGGACAGGGTCTGGCTACACCTTC. The V gene is TRBV18, the J gene TRBJ1-2; 8 bases agree with TRBD1. The CDR3 totals 13 residues. The V and J ends lost 3 bases and 7 bases, in that order; junction bases with no gene match: 4. Germline V gene sequence: CDR1 KGHSH, CDR2 LQKENI.

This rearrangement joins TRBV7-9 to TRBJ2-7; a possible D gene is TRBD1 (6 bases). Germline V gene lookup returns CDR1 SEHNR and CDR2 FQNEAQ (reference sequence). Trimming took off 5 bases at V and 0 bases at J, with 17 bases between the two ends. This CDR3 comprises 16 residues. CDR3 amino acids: CASSLLVGQFSYEQYF. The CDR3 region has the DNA TGTGCCAGCAGCCTACTCGTTGGACAGTTCTCCTACGAGCAGTACTTC.

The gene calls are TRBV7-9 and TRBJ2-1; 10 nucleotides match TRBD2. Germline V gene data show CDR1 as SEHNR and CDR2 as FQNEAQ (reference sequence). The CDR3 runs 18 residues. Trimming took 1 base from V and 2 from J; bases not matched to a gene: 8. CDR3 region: CASSLGLAGAFAYNEQFF. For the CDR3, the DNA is TGTGCCAGCAGCTTAGGACTAGCGGGTGCCTTTGCCTACAATGAGCAGTTCTTC.

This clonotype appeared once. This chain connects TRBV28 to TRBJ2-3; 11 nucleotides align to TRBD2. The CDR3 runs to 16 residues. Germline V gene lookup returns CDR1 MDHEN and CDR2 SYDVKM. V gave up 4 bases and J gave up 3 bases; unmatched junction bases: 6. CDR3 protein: CASSSVAGGPTDTQYF. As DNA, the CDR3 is TGTGCCAGCAGTTCCGTAGCGGGAGGGCCGACAGATACGCAGTATTTT.